What follows are 27 T cell receptor beta chains derived from one specimen sequenced in a study of T cell responses to AZD1222 COVID-19 vaccine. Repertoires were generated with immunoSEQ multiplex PCR, while TCRdb's copy carries only in-frame clones and drops some. The sample shows roughly 200,000 clones, about 93% of them seen only once. The sample here was peripheral blood, taken on day 0 of MenACWY control vaccination. These receptors all come from an adult in good health.

The chain joins TRBV5-1 to TRBJ1-6; the D gene is possibly TRBD1 (6 bases). V was cut by 4 bases and J by 4 bases, with 12 bases left in between. The CDR3 covers 15 residues. Germline CDR1 SGHRS, CDR2 YFSETQ. The CDR3 loop reads CASSRTEGYNSPLHF. For the CDR3, the DNA is TGCGCCAGCAGCCGGACAGAGGGGTATAATTCACCCCTCCACTTT.

The gene calls are TRBV5-1 and TRBJ2-7, with TRBD1 matching 8 bases. The V and J ends lost 5 bases and 3 bases, in that order; junction bases with no gene match: 7. Germline V gene data show CDR1 as SGHRS and CDR2 as YFSETQ. The CDR3 has 14 residues. In DNA form, the CDR3 reads TGCGCCAGCAGTACCGGGACAGGCCGCTACGAGCAGTACTTC. Translating it yields CASSTGTGRYEQYF.

This clone came up once. The J gene is TRBJ2-6, the V gene TRBV6-2 or TRBV6-3, with 7 positions matching TRBD1. CDR1 is MNHEY, CDR2 SVGEGT, per germline. The CDR3 spans 18 residues. The ends lost 1 base at V and 1 base at J; junction bases unmatched: 7. The CDR3 protein is CASSYLGTAVSGANVLTF. In DNA form, the CDR3 reads TGTGCCAGCAGTTACTTGGGGACAGCTGTGTCTGGGGCCAACGTCCTGACTTTC.

V gene TRBV11-2 combines with J gene TRBJ1-5, with D possibly being TRBD1 (6 bases). The CDR3 contains 14 residues. V was cut by 5 bases and J by 1 base, with 9 bases left in between. Germline assignment: CDR1 SGHAT and CDR2 FQNNGV. The DNA of the CDR3 is TGTGCCAGCAGCCTAACAGGGAGCAATCAGCCCCAGCATTTT. It specifies CASSLTGSNQPQHF.

The chain links TRBV19 to TRBJ2-3; D is ambiguous. Germline loops: CDR1 LNHDA, CDR2 SQIVND (reference sequence). V dropped 3 bases and J dropped 4 bases, with 11 bases sitting between them. This CDR3 is built from 14 residues. The CDR3 spells CASSIGQSSDTQYF. The CDR3 DNA follows: TGTGCCAGTAGTATTGGCCAGAGTTCAGATACGCAGTATTTT.

The genes are TRBV3-1 (or the pseudogene TRBV3-2) and TRBJ1-1; D may be TRBD1 (6 bases). In germline, CDR1 is LGHDT, CDR2 YNNKEL (reference sequence). This CDR3 comprises 15 residues. V lost 6 bases and J 1 base, leaving 15 bases between the germline ends. The CDR3 DNA reads TGTGCCAGCAGACGTAAACTACAGGGGAACACTGAAGCTTTCTTT. This translates into CASRRKLQGNTEAFF.

The J gene is TRBJ1-5, the V gene TRBV7-2; D not resolved. The V gene's germline CDR1 is SGHTA and CDR2 FQGNSA. The CDR3 spans 11 residues. V was shortened by 7 bases and J by 7 bases, with 8 bases between the two germline ends. DNA of the CDR3: TGTGCCAGCACCTATTGCCAGCCCCAGCATTTT. This sequence encodes CASTYCQPQHF.

This clone appeared once. The CDR3 region is CASSLDRARNEQFF. The CDR3 DNA reads TGTGCCAGCAGCCTGGACAGGGCTCGTAATGAGCAGTTCTTC. The rearrangement links TRBV6-5 to TRBJ2-1; 8 nucleotides line up with TRBD1. Looked up from germline, CDR1 is MNHEY and CDR2 is SVGAGI. The CDR3 contains 14 residues. V shed 6 bases and J 7 bases; nucleotides not matched to a gene: 8.

The rearrangement joins TRBV27 to TRBJ1-1; no clear D gene. CDR1 is MNHEY and CDR2 is SMNVEV in the germline V gene (reference sequence). The CDR3 is 15 residues long. V was cut by 3 bases and J by 0 bases, with 11 bases left in between. The CDR3 region is CASSFRASVNTEAFF. The CDR3 DNA is TGTGCCAGCAGTTTTCGAGCCTCCGTGAACACTGAAGCTTTCTTT.

The chain employs TRBV6-5 and TRBJ2-1; 8 bases agree with TRBD2. Germline V lookup: CDR1 MNHEY, CDR2 SVGAGI. With V trimmed by 6 bases and J by 6 bases, 4 bases remained unmatched. The CDR3 covers 13 residues. The DNA of the CDR3 is TGTGCCAGCAGGAGCGGGGGCGGCAATGAGCAGTTCTTC. Protein sequence: CASRSGGGNEQFF.

The V and J genes are TRBV5-5 and TRBJ2-3; D may be TRBD2 (6 bases). V shed 3 bases and J shed 4 bases, with 15 bases lying between them. There are 15 residues in the CDR3. Germline CDR1 is SGHKS and CDR2 is YYEKEE (reference sequence). CDR3 coding DNA: TGTGCCAGCAGCTCTCGGGACTTTGGGGCAGATACGCAGTATTTT. Translating gives CASSSRDFGADTQYF.

The chain carries TRBV18 and TRBJ2-7, with D perhaps assigned TRBD1 or TRBD2 (5 bases each). The CDR3 extends over 13 amino acids. Germline V CDR1 and CDR2: KGHSH, LQKENI. Trimming shortened V by 6 bases and J by 6 bases, and 15 bases separated the two germline ends. The CDR3 nucleotides read TGTGCCAGCTCTATCCGGGGCGCTTCCGAGCAGTACTTC. Its protein product is CASSIRGASEQYF.

The chain couples TRBV18 to TRBJ1-1; D perhaps matches TRBD1 (5 bases). Germline loops: CDR1 KGHSH, CDR2 LQKENI. V gave up 6 bases and J gave up 5 bases, with 13 bases separating them. The CDR3 contains 13 residues. DNA for the CDR3: TGTGCCAGCTCCCCCCAGCAGGGTACTGAAGCTTTCTTT. Its protein product is CASSPQQGTEAFF. The whole variable domain, filled in from reference TRBV18 and TRBJ1-1, reads NAGVMQNPRHLVRRRGQEARLRCSPMKGHSHVYWYRQLPEEGLKFMVYLQKENIIDESGMPKERFSAEFPKEGPSILRIQQVVRGDSAAYFCASSPQQGTEAFFGQGTRLTVV.

The rearrangement links TRBV11-2 to TRBJ1-1; no definite D call. Germline CDR1 SGHAT, CDR2 FQNNGV. V shed 5 bases and J shed 10 bases, with 14 bases lying between them. The CDR3 loop spans 12 amino acids. The CDR3 DNA is TGTGCCAGCAGCCATTCAATCAACCCAGCTTTCTTT. Its protein is CASSHSINPAFF.

The rearrangement links TRBV7-9 to TRBJ1-1; the D gene is possibly TRBD1 (5 bases). Trimming took off 2 bases at V and 10 bases at J, with 14 bases between the two ends. CDR1 SEHNR and CDR2 FQNEAQ come from the germline V gene (reference sequence). CDR3 length equals 13 residues. CDR3 DNA sequence: TGTGCCAGCAGCTTATTCCAGGGTGCCGGAGCTTTCTTT. It is translated as CASSLFQGAGAFF.

The V call is TRBV5-6, the J call TRBJ2-1, with TRBD1 matching over 8 bases. The CDR3 spans 16 residues. Germline assignment: CDR1 SGHDT and CDR2 YYEEEE. V was pared by 0 bases and J by 6 bases, with 8 bases of the junction left unmatched. The CDR3 nucleotides are TGTGCCAGCAGCTTGGTTGGGACAGGTCGTGTCAATGAGCAGTTCTTC. Translated, it gives CASSLVGTGRVNEQFF. Full variable domain (outside the CDR3, taken from reference TRBV5-6 and TRBJ2-1): DAGVTQSPTHLIKTRGQQVTLRCSPKSGHDTVSWYQQALGQGPQFIFQYYEEEERQRGNFPDRFSGHQFPNYSSELNVNALLLGDSALYLCASSLVGTGRVNEQFFGPGTRLTVL.

V and J are TRBV5-4 and TRBJ1-2, with 9 nucleotides matching TRBD1. The trim removed 0 bases at V and 2 bases at J, leaving 2 bases unmatched. In germline, CDR1 is SGHNT, CDR2 YYREEE (reference sequence). There are 15 residues in the CDR3. Written as DNA, the CDR3 is TGTGCCAGCAGCTTGGCCGACAGGGGGAACTATGGCTACACCTTC. Encoded protein: CASSLADRGNYGYTF. Variable domain in full (rest from reference TRBV5-4 and TRBJ1-2): ETGVTQSPTHLIKTRGQQVTLRCSSQSGHNTVSWYQQALGQGPQFIFQYYREEENGRGNFPPRFSGLQFPNYSSELNVNALELDDSALYLCASSLADRGNYGYTFGSGTRLTVV.

This chain joins TRBV23-1 and TRBJ1-5, with D maybe TRBD1 (5 bases). TRBV23-1 belongs to the ORF category, with a function that is uncertain. V lost 1 base and J 0 bases, leaving 19 bases between the germline ends. There are 19 residues in the CDR3. The CDR3 nucleotides read TGCGCCAGCAGTCAATTCTGGGCCAAGGGGAGGGATAGCAATCAGCCCCAGCATTTT. This encodes CASSQFWAKGRDSNQPQHF.

The chain carries TRBV16 and TRBJ2-7; 8 positions agree with TRBD1. After removal of 0 bases from V and 2 bases from J, the junction contained 6 bases not matched to a gene. This CDR3 comprises 16 residues. Per germline, CDR1 KGHSY and CDR2 FQNENV. The CDR3 protein is CASSQSPRQGTYEQYF. The CDR3 DNA follows: TGTGCCAGCAGCCAATCTCCCCGACAGGGGACCTACGAGCAGTACTTC.

V and J are TRBV30 and TRBJ2-4; tentatively, D is TRBD1 (6 bases). The CDR3 has 13 residues. Germline CDR1 reads GTSNPN; CDR2 reads SVGIG (reference sequence). V gave up 6 bases and J gave up 4 bases, with 13 bases separating them. For the CDR3, the DNA is TGTGCCTGCAAGACAGGAGCAAAAAACATTCAGTACTTC. This sequence encodes CACKTGAKNIQYF.

The chain joins TRBV6-5 to TRBJ1-2; D gene uncertain. This CDR3 is built from 13 residues. V lost 4 bases and J 8 bases, leaving 14 bases between the germline ends. Germline CDR1 is MNHEY and CDR2 is SVGAGI. The CDR3 loop is CASSSLGPAGYTF. The CDR3 bases are TGTGCCAGCAGTTCCCTAGGACCAGCGGGCTACACCTTC.

This chain connects TRBV25-1 to TRBJ2-1; D might be TRBD2 (6 bases). The length of the CDR3 is 11 residues. Germline CDR1 is MGHDK and CDR2 is SYGVNS. Trimming cost V 7 bases and J 15 bases, with 16 bases left between them. The CDR3 DNA follows: TGTGCCAGCACCCCGGGACTGCCCCTGTTCTTC. Its protein product is CASTPGLPLFF.

Turning to this clone: The same CDR3 can be traced to other DNA sequences in this sample. The rearrangement uses TRBV28 and TRBJ1-4; 7 positions agree with TRBD1. CDR3 length: 15 amino acids. The trim removed 3 bases at V and 3 bases at J, leaving 4 bases unmatched. CDR1 MDHEN and CDR2 SYDVKM come from the germline V gene. This chain's CDR3 is CASSFSGTANEKLFF. The CDR3 DNA reads as TGTGCCAGCAGTTTTTCCGGGACAGCTAATGAAAAACTGTTTTTT.

This clone was detected a few times. V and J are TRBV5-1 and TRBJ2-5; D might be TRBD1 (6 bases). This CDR3 spans 16 amino acids. The V gene's germline CDR1 is SGHRS and CDR2 YFSETQ. The V gene lost 2 bases and the J gene lost 5 bases, with 19 bases spanning the gap. The CDR3 DNA is TGCGCCAGCAGCTTTTCCCATACAGGGTATCCGGAGACCCAGTACTTC. It specifies CASSFSHTGYPETQYF.

CDR3 DNA: TGTGCCAGCAGCTTAGGTGGGGAAGAGACCCAGTACTTC. Its translation is CASSLGGEETQYF. The chain employs TRBV5-4 and TRBJ2-5; D call uncertain. This CDR3 has 13 amino acids. Germline V gene lookup returns CDR1 SGHNT and CDR2 YYREEE (reference sequence). V was cut by 2 bases and J by 3 bases, with 8 bases left in between.

The rearrangement links TRBV25-1 to TRBJ1-1, with TRBD1 as a possible D gene (5 bases). The CDR3 runs 15 residues. The ends were cut back, 3 bases at V and 2 bases at J, with 13 bases in the middle. CDR1 and CDR2 from the germline V gene are MGHDK and SYGVNS. The DNA of the CDR3 is TGTGCCAGCAGTGACATTCAGGGATTCAACACTGAAGCTTTCTTT. This translates into CASSDIQGFNTEAFF.

This chain joins TRBV9 and TRBJ2-5, with 9 nucleotides matching TRBD2. CDR3 length: 16 residues. The V gene's germline CDR1 is SGDLS and CDR2 YYNGEE. V shed 2 bases and J 5 bases; nucleotides not matched to a gene: 10. CDR3 sequence: CASSVQSRGGRETQYF. The CDR3 DNA reads as TGTGCCAGCAGCGTTCAGTCGCGGGGGGGCCGGGAGACCCAGTACTTC.